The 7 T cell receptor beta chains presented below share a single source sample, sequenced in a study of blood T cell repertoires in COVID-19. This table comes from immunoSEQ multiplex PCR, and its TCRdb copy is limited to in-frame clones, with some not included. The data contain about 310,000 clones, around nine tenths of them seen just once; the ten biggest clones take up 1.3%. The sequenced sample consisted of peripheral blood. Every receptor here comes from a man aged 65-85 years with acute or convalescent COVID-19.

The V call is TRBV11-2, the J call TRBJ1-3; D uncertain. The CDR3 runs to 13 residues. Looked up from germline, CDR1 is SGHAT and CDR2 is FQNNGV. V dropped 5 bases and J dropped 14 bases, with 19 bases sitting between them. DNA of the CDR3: TGTGCCAGCAGCCCAGGAGGGTTCCGTCGGGTATATTTT. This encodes CASSPGGFRRVYF.

The chain's CDR3 is CASSSSPGTGGTEAFF. As DNA, the CDR3 is TGCGCCAGCAGCTCTAGTCCCGGGACAGGGGGCACTGAAGCTTTCTTT. This chain uses TRBV5-1 with TRBJ1-1; 11 bases are a match to TRBD1. The germline CDR1 and CDR2 sequences are SGHRS and YFSETQ. Germline trimming cut 3 bases from V and 4 bases from J; bases unmatched to any gene: 8. The CDR3 has 16 residues.

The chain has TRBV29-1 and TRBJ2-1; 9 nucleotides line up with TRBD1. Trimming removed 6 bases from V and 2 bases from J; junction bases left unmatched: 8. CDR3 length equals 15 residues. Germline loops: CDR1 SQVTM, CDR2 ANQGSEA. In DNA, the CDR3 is TGCAGCGTCGCCCGGCGACAGGGGGCCTACAATGAGCAGTTCTTC. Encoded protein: CSVARRQGAYNEQFF.

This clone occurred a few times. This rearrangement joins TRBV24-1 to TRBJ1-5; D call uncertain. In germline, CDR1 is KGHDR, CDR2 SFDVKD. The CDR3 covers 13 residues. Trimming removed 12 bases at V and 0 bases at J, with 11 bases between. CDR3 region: CAAGRDSNQPQHF. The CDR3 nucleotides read TGTGCCGCTGGACGGGATAGCAATCAGCCCCAGCATTTT.

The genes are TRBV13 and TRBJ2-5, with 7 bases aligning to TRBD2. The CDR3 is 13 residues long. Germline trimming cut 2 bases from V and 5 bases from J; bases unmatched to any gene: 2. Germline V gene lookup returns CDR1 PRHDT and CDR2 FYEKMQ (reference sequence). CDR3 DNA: TGTGCCAGCAGCTTATGGGGGGGGGAGACCCAGTACTTC. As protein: CASSLWGGETQYF.

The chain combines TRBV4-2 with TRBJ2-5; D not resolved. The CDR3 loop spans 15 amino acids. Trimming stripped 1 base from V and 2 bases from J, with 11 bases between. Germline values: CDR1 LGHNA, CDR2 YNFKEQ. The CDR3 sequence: CASSQAWYSQETQYF. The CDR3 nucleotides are TGTGCCAGCAGCCAAGCCTGGTACTCGCAAGAGACCCAGTACTTC.

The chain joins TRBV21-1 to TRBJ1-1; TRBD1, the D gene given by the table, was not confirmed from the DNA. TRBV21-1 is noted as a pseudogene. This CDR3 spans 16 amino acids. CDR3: CASSKSHRDRGAEAFF. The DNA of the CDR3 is TGTGCCAGCAGCAAATCTCACCGGGACAGGGGCGCTGAAGCTTTCTTT.